The source of this TCR beta chain is a study of cytomegalovirus exposure and HLA in healthy donors. Findings of the study overall: In a later analysis, TCR beta V- and J-gene trimming showed a link to a missense DCLRE1C variant. An ancestry cluster, one associated with Asian ancestry, reportedly showed fewer N-insertions than the approximately 720-donor mean in a later analysis.

About this clone: The antigen is not known.

After removal of 2 bases from V and 4 bases from J, the junction contained 1 base not matched to a gene. The CDR3 runs to 14 residues. Germline CDR1 reads SGHNT; CDR2 reads YYREEE (reference sequence). Though nominally healthy at sampling, donors likely had unrecorded immune exposures. PCR involved 60 Vbeta and 13 Jbeta primers. Generated by immunoSEQ multiplex PCR, the TCRdb table keeps only in-frame clones and is missing some. The sample records about 150,000 clones, about 81% being singletons. The chain carries TRBV5-4 and TRBJ2-2; TRBD1 matches 8 bases. Sequencing used PBMCs. This receptor was taken from a young man in good health and CMV-seronegative. CDR3 sequence (DNA): TGTGCCAGCAGCTTACAGGGGGGCACCGGGGAGCTGTTTTTT. Its protein is CASSLQGGTGELFF.